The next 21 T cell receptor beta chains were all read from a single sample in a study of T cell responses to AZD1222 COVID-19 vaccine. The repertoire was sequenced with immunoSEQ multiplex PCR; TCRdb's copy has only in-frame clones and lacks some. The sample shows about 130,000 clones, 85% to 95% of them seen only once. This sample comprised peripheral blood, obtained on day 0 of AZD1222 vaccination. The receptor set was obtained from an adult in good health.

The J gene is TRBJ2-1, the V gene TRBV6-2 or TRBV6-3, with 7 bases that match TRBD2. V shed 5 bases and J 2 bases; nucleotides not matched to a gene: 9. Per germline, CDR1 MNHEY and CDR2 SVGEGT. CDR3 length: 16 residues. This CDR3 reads CASSPAGVAPYNEQFF. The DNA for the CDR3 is TGTGCCAGCAGTCCGGCGGGAGTTGCCCCCTACAATGAGCAGTTCTTC.

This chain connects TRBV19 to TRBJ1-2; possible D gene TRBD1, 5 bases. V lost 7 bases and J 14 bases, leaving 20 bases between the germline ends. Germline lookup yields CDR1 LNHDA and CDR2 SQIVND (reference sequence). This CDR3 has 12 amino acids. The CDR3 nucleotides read TGTGCCAGTACCTGGGGGGACGACGCCTTAACCTTC. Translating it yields CASTWGDDALTF. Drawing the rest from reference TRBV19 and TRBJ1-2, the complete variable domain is DGGITQSPKYLFRKEGQNVTLSCEQNLNHDAMYWYRQDPGQGLRLIYYSQIVNDFQKGDIAEGYSVSREKKESFPLTVTSAQKNPTAFYLCASTWGDDALTFGSGTRLTVV.

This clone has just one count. The CDR3, as DNA: TGCGCCAGCAGCCAAGAGAGTAGCGCGAAGTCCTACGAGCAGTACTTC. Protein: CASSQESSAKSYEQYF. This sequence joins TRBV4-1 and TRBJ2-7; a possible D gene is TRBD2 (5 bases). Between the trimmed V and J ends, which lost 0 bases and 1 base, there was a span of 13 bases. This CDR3 has 16 residues. Looked up from germline, CDR1 is MGHRA and CDR2 is YSYEKL.

CDR3 protein: CASSFLAGKGTEAFF. CDR3 coding DNA: TGTGCCAGCAGCTTCTTGGCCGGGAAAGGCACTGAAGCTTTCTTT. The V gene is TRBV5-6, the J gene TRBJ1-1, with no clear D. V was clipped by 2 bases and J by 4 bases, with 15 bases between them. CDR1 is SGHDT and CDR2 is YYEEEE in the germline V gene. The CDR3 has 15 amino acids.

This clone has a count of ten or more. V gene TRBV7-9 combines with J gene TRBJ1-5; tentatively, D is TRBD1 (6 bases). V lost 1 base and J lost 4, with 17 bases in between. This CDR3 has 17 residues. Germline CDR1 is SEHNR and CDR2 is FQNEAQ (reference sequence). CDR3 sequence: CASSLGTGLGANQPQHF. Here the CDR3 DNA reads TGTGCCAGCAGCTTAGGAACAGGGCTGGGGGCTAATCAGCCCCAGCATTTT.

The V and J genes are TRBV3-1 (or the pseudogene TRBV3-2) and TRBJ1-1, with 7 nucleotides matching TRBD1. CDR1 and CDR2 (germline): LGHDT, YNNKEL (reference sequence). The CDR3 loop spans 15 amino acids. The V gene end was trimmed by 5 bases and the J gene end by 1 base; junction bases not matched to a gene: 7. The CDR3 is CASSSRTGGNTEAFF. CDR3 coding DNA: TGTGCCAGCAGCTCCCGGACAGGCGGGAACACTGAAGCTTTCTTT.

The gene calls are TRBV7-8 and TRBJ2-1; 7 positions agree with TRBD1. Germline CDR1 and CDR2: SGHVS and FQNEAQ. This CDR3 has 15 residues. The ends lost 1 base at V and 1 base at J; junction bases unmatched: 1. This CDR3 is CASSLEQGSYNEQFF. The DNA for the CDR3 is TGTGCCAGCAGCTTAGAACAGGGGTCCTACAATGAGCAGTTCTTC.

The CDR3 sequence is CTSSQVGLAGESYEQYF. The CDR3 bases are TGCACCAGCAGCCAAGTGGGACTAGCGGGGGAGTCCTACGAGCAGTACTTC. J is TRBJ2-7 and V is TRBV1; TRBD2 is the table's D call and was not checked against the DNA. TRBV1 is noted as a pseudogene. The CDR3 loop spans 17 amino acids.

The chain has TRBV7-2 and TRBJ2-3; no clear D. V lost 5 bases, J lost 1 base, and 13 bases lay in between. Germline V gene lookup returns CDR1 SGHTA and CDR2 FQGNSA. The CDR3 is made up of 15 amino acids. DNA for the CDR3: TGTGCCAGCAGCCCCCGAGTGACCGGCACAGATACGCAGTATTTT. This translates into CASSPRVTGTDTQYF.

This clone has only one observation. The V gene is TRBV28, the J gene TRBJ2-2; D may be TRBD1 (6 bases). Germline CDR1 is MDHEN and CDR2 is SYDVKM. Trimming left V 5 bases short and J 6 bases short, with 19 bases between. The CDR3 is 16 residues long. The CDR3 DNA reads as TGTGCCAGCAGTCCACTACAGGGCCCTCCATCCGGGGAGCTGTTTTTT. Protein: CASSPLQGPPSGELFF.

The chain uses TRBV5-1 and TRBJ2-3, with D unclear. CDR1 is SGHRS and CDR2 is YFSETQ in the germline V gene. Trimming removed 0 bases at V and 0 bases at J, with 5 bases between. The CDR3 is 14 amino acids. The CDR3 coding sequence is TGCGCCAGCAGCTTGGCTGTTAGCACAGATACGCAGTATTTT. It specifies CASSLAVSTDTQYF.

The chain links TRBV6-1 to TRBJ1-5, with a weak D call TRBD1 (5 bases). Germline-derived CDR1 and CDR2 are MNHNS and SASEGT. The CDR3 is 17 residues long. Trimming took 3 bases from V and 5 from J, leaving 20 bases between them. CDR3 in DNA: TGTGCCAGCAGTGACAATTATGGGGGTTTAGGTGATCAGCCCCAGCATTTT. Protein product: CASSDNYGGLGDQPQHF.

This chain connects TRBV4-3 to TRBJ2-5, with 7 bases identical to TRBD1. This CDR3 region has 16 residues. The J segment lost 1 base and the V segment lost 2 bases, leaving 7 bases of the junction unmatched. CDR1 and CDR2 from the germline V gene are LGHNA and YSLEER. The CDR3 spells CASSQIPGQFQETQYF. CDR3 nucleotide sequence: TGCGCCAGCAGCCAAATTCCGGGACAGTTCCAAGAGACCCAGTACTTC.

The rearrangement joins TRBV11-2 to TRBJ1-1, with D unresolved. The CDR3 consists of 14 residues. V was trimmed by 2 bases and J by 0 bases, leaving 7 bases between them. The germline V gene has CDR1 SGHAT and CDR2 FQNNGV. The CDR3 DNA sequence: TGTGCCAGCAGCTTAAGCAGGATGAACACTGAAGCTTTCTTT. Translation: CASSLSRMNTEAFF.

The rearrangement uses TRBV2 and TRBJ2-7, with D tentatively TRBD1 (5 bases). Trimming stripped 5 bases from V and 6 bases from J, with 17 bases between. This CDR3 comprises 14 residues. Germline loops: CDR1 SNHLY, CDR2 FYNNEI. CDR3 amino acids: CASSREAQGFEQYF. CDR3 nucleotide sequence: TGTGCCAGCAGTAGAGAGGCGCAGGGCTTCGAGCAGTACTTC.

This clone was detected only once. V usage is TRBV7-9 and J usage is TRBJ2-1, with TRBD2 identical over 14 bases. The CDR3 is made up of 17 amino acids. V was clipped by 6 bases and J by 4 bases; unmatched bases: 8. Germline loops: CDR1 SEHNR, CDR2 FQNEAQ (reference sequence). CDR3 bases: TGTGCCAGCAGGTCCGGGACTAGCGGGGGCGGTTACAATGAGCAGTTCTTC. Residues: CASRSGTSGGGYNEQFF.

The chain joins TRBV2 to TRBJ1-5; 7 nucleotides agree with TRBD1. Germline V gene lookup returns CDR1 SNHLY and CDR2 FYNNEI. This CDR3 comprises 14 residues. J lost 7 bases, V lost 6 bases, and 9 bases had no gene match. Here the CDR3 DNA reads TGTGCCAGCAGGGCCACAGGGGTAGGCCAGCCCCAGCATTTT. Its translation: CASRATGVGQPQHF. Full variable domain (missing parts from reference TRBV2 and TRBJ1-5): EPEVTQTPSHQVTQMGQEVILRCVPISNHLYFYWYRQILGQKVEFLVSFYNNEISEKSEIFDDQFSVERPDGSNFTLKIRSTKLEDSAMYFCASRATGVGQPQHFGDGTRLSIL.

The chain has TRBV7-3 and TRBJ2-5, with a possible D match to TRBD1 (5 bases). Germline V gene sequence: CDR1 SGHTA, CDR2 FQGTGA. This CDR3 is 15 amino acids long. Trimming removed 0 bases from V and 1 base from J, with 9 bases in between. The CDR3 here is CASSLTSDSQETQYF. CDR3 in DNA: TGTGCCAGCAGCTTAACGTCCGACAGCCAAGAGACCCAGTACTTC.

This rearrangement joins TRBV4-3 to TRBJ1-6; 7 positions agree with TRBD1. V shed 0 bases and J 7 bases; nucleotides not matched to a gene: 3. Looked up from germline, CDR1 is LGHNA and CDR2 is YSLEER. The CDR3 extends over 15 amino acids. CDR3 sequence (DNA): TGCGCCAGCAGCCAAGATACAGGGGCGAATTCACCCCTCCACTTT. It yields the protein CASSQDTGANSPLHF.

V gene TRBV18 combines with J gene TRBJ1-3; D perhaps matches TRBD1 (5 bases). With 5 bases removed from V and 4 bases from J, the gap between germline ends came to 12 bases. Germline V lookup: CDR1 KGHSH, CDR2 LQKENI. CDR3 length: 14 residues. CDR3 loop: CASSGGSPGNTIYF. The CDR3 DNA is TGTGCCAGCTCAGGGGGTTCTCCCGGAAACACCATATATTTT. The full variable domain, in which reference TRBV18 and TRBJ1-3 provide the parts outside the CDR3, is NAGVMQNPRHLVRRRGQEARLRCSPMKGHSHVYWYRQLPEEGLKFMVYLQKENIIDESGMPKERFSAEFPKEGPSILRIQQVVRGDSAAYFCASSGGSPGNTIYFGEGSWLTVV.

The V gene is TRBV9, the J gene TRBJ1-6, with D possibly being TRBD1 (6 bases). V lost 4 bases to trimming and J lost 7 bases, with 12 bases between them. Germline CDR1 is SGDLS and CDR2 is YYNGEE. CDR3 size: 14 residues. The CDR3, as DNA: TGTGCCAGCAGCCCCGGGGACATAAATTCACCCCTCCACTTT. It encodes CASSPGDINSPLHF.